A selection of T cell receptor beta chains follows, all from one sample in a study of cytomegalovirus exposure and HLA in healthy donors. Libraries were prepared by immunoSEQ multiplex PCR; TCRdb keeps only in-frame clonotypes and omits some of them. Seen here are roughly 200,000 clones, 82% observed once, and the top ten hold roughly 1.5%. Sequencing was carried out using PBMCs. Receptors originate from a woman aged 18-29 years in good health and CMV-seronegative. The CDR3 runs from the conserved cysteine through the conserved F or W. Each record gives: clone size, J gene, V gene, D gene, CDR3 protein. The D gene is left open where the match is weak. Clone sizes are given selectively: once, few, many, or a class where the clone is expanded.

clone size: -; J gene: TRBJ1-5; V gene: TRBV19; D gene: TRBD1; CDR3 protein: CASSPGTASNQPQHF
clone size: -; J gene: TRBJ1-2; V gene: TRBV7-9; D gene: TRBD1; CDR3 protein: CASRRGPYGYTF
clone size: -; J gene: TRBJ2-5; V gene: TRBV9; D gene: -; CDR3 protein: CASSVGLGPSETQYF
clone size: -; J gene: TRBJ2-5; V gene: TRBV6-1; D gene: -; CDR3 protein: CASSEGVTAGETQYF
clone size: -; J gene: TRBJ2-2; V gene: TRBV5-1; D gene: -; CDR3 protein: CASSLEGANTGELFF
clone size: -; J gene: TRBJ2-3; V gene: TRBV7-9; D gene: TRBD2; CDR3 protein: CASSSTSLVSTDTQYF
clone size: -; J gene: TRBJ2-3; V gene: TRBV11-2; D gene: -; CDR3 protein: CASSFSADTQYF
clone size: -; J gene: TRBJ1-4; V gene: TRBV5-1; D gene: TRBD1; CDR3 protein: CASSLRQGGEKLFF
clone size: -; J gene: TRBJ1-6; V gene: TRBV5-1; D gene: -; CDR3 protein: CASSPDSLNSPLHF
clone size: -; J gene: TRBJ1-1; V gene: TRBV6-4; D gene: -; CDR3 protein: CASSASGRTEAFF
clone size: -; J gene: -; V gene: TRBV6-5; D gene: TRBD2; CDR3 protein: CASSGVREAHEQYF
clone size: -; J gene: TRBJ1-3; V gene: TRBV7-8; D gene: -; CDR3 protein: CASSSDRNSGNTIYF
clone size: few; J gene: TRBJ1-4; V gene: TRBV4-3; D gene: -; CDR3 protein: CASSQDPRNEKLFF
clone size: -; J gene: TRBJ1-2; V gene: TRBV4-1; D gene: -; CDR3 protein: CASSPPSTGNYGYTF
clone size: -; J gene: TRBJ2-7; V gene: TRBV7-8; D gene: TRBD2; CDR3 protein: CASSLEPSGTYEQYF
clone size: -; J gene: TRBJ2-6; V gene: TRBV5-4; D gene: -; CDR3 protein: CASRPGDRSGANVLTF
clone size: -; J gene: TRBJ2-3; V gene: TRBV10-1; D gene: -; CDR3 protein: CASSESSGDPSTDTQYF
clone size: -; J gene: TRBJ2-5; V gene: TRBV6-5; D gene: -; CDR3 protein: CASKAGTQETQYF
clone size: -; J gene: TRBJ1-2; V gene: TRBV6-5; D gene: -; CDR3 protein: CASSYCTGYHCYGYTF
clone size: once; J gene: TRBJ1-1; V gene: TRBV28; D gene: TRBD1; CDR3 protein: CASSLPSTGVHEAFF
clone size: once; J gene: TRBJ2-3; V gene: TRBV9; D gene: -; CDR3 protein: CASSNSTGSSLTDTQYF
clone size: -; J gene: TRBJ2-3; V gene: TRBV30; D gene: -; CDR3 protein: CAWRRQGTDTQYF
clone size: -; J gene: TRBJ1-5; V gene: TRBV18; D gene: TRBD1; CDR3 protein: CASSRTGYSNQPQHF
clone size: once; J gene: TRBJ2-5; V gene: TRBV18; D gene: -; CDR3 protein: CASSPFNGQETQYF
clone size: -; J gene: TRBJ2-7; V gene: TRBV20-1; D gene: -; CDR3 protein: CSARSDLVQYF
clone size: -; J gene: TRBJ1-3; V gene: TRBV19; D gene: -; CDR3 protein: CASSYEAGNTIYF
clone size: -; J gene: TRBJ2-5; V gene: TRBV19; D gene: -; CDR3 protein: CASSIWDLPQETQYF
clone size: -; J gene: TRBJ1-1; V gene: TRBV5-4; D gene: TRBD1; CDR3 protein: CASSLGGGSDTEAFF
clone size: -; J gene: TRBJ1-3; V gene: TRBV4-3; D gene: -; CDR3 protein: CASSQDAGGSGNTIYF
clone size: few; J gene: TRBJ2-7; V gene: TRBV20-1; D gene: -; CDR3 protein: CSALPLSEQYF
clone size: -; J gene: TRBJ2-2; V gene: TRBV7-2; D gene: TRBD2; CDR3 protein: CASSLQASGRRTGELFF
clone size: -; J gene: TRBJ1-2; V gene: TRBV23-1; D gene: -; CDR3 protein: CASSHGRRAF